The TCR beta chain described here comes from a study of CD8+ T cells in alopecia areata. Study-level information: Twice a day, 5 to 10 mg of oral tofacitinib was administered to treated patients.

The CDR3 runs to 14 residues. V lost 6 bases, J lost 5 bases, and 8 bases stayed unmatched. The germline gives CDR1 PRHDT, CDR2 FYEKMQ (reference sequence). In regard to this clone: Antigen specificity is unknown.

This sample's treatment: oral pan-JAK inhibitor, 5-10 mg twice daily. The study, taken as a whole, reports: More clonal than normal scalp was lesional scalp, particularly alopecia totalis/universalis.

Extracted from the samples, RNA was reverse transcribed into cDNA to serve as the sequencing template. Assay: immunoSEQ multiplex PCR; the TCRdb copy retains only in-frame clones and omits some. The table records 42,000 or so clones, over 85% of them present only once. Sequencing was performed on CD8+ T cells sorted from blood, taken at week 24, from a patient treated with tofacitinib. The rearrangement links TRBV13 to TRBJ1-1; 8 bases line up with TRBD1. The TCR comes from a human donor with alopecia areata. CDR3 protein: CASRHTGGRTEAFF. In DNA, the CDR3 is TGTGCCAGCAGACACACAGGGGGGAGGACTGAAGCTTTCTTT.